Each of the 15 T cell receptor beta chains below was sequenced from the same sample in a study of blood T cells in healthy people across ages. It was with a sample-barcoded 5' primer and a J-beta primer mix that a second PCR of about 7 to 12 cycles was run. A single record per CDR3 protein comes from TCRdb applying MiXCR to the 5' RACE reads. The table has roughly 790,000 distinct CDR3 sequences, roughly 43% seen once; the top ten hold around 20%. Material: blood. Receptors were obtained from a woman aged 55-70 years in good health.

This clonotype was seen more than once but under ten times. This chain links TRBV7-8 with TRBJ2-1, with D hard to call. V was pared by 5 bases and J by 9 bases, with 8 bases between. CDR1 is SGHVS, CDR2 FQNEAQ, per germline. The CDR3 spans 11 residues. CDR3: CASSDSSEQFF. CDR3 nucleotides: TGTGCCAGCAGCGACTCGAGTGAGCAGTTCTTC. The full variable domain, completed using reference TRBV7-8 and TRBJ2-1, is GAGVSQSPRYKVAKRGQDVALRCDPISGHVSLFWYQQALGQGPEFLTYFQNEAQLDKSGLPSDRFFAERPEGSVSTLKIQRTQQEDSAVYLCASSDSSEQFFGPGTRLTVL.

This clonotype was picked up a small number of times. The rearrangement uses TRBV20-1 and TRBJ2-3; D not resolved. This CDR3 contains 13 residues. Between the trimmed V and J ends, which lost 5 bases and 4 bases, there was a span of 13 bases. Germline V gives CDR1 DFQATT, CDR2 SNEGSKA (reference sequence). This CDR3 reads CSAYRSESDTQYF. The DNA for the CDR3 is TGCAGTGCTTACCGATCAGAATCAGATACGCAGTATTTT.

The chain is built from TRBV28 and TRBJ1-5; no clear D gene. Trimming left V 1 base short and J 7 bases short, with 8 bases between. Germline CDR1 MDHEN, CDR2 SYDVKM. The CDR3 spans 13 residues. The CDR3 coding sequence is TGTGCCAGCAGTTTATCCATTTACCAGCCCCAGCATTTT. Its translation is CASSLSIYQPQHF.

The chain is built from TRBV7-2 and TRBJ2-3; the match to TRBD2 covers 9 bases. The CDR3 totals 17 residues. The V gene end was trimmed by 5 bases and the J gene end by 2 bases; junction bases not matched to a gene: 11. Germline values: CDR1 SGHTA, CDR2 FQGNSA. CDR3 protein: CASSIPQRGVYTDTQYF. The CDR3 region has the DNA TGTGCCAGCAGCATCCCCCAGCGGGGGGTTTACACAGATACGCAGTATTTT.

The gene calls are TRBV11-1 and TRBJ2-5; either TRBD1 or TRBD2 may supply D (5 bases each). Trimming shortened V by 0 bases and J by 2 bases, and 13 bases separated the two germline ends. The CDR3 is made up of 16 amino acids. Looked up from germline, CDR1 is SGHAT and CDR2 is FQDESV (reference sequence). The CDR3 here is CASSLARGRRQETQYF. The CDR3 DNA is TGTGCCAGCAGCTTAGCGAGGGGACGACGTCAAGAGACCCAGTACTTC.

A few counts support this clonotype. This may come from a read error, since a much larger clone is one base off. The J gene is TRBJ2-5, the V gene TRBV29-1; a weak D match, TRBD2 (8 bases). Between the trimmed V and J ends, which lost 0 bases and 11 bases, there was a span of 22 bases. Germline V gene lookup returns CDR1 SQVTM and CDR2 ANQGSEA. This CDR3 is built from 15 residues. The CDR3 here is CSVEDREGQPRGQYF. The CDR3, as DNA: TGCAGCGTTGAAGATCGGGAGGGGCAGCCCAGGGGGCAGTACTTC.

This clonotype was observed at least ten times. V gene TRBV12-3 or TRBV12-4 combines with J gene TRBJ2-3; 8 nucleotides line up with TRBD1. The J segment lost 4 bases and the V segment lost 6 bases, leaving 9 bases of the junction unmatched. The CDR3 totals 15 residues. The chain's CDR3 is CASRRQGSESDTQYF. The CDR3 DNA sequence: TGTGCCAGCAGACGACAGGGGTCGGAGTCAGATACGCAGTATTTT.

The rearrangement uses TRBV24-1 and TRBJ2-3; D remains unclear. V was shortened by 5 bases and J by 2 bases, with 13 bases between the two germline ends. The CDR3 is 15 amino acids. The germline gives CDR1 KGHDR, CDR2 SFDVKD. The CDR3 DNA reads TGTGCCACCAGTGTGGTTAGCCGAAACACAGATACGCAGTATTTT. It translates to CATSVVSRNTDTQYF.

The CDR3 spells CASNVKGSSYNEQFF. CDR3 bases: TGTGCCAGCAACGTGAAGGGAAGCTCCTACAATGAGCAGTTCTTC. V is TRBV9 and J is TRBJ2-1; D is uncertain. Germline CDR1 is SGDLS and CDR2 is YYNGEE. The CDR3 spans 15 residues. Trimming left V 6 bases short and J 0 bases short, with 13 bases between.

This clonotype was counted a few times. The rearrangement links TRBV12-3 or TRBV12-4 to TRBJ2-3; D unclear. CDR3 length: 10 residues. The V end lost 10 bases, the J end lost 5 bases, and 7 bases lay between the germline ends. Here the CDR3 reads CATSGDTQYF. CDR3 coding DNA: TGTGCCACCTCGGGAGATACGCAGTATTTT.

V usage is TRBV27 and J usage is TRBJ1-5; D gene ambiguous. The CDR3 is 13 residues long. Looked up from germline, CDR1 is MNHEY and CDR2 is SMNVEV (reference sequence). With 1 base removed from V and 5 bases from J, the gap between germline ends came to 6 bases. The CDR3 reads CASSLFEYQPQHF. The CDR3 coding sequence is TGTGCCAGCAGTTTATTTGAGTATCAGCCCCAGCATTTT.

The genes are TRBV9 and TRBJ2-3; TRBD2 aligns across 10 bases. The CDR3 runs 17 residues. Germline CDR1 SGDLS, CDR2 YYNGEE. V lost 4 bases, J lost 4 bases, and 12 bases stayed unmatched. The CDR3 loop is CASSQRSGRAEADTQYF. CDR3 in DNA: TGTGCCAGCAGCCAACGAAGCGGGAGGGCCGAGGCAGATACGCAGTATTTT.

The count of this clonotype is one. The J gene is TRBJ1-2, the V gene TRBV6-5; 10 bases are a match to TRBD1. The germline gives CDR1 MNHEY, CDR2 SVGAGI. J lost 7 bases, V lost 4 bases, and 12 bases had no gene match. CDR3 length: 16 amino acids. In DNA, the CDR3 is TGTGCCAGCAGTTTACGGACCGGGACAGGGGTTCTTGGCTACACCTTC. This encodes CASSLRTGTGVLGYTF.

This chain uses TRBV4-2 with TRBJ2-2; D uncertain. Trimming pared 1 base from V and 4 bases from J, leaving 7 bases between. Germline CDR1 LGHNA, CDR2 YNFKEQ. The CDR3 spans 14 residues. The CDR3 protein is CASSQGAGTGELFF. The DNA of the CDR3 is TGTGCCAGCAGCCAAGGTGCAGGCACCGGGGAGCTGTTTTTT.

A few counts support this clonotype. This rearrangement joins TRBV6-1 to TRBJ2-3; D not resolved. The CDR3 sequence is 15 residues long. Germline V CDR1 and CDR2: MNHNS, SASEGT. V lost 1 base, J lost 3 bases, and 11 bases lay in between. CDR3 sequence reads: CASSEGRIPTDTQYF. The CDR3 region has the DNA TGTGCCAGCAGTGAAGGACGGATACCTACAGATACGCAGTATTTT.